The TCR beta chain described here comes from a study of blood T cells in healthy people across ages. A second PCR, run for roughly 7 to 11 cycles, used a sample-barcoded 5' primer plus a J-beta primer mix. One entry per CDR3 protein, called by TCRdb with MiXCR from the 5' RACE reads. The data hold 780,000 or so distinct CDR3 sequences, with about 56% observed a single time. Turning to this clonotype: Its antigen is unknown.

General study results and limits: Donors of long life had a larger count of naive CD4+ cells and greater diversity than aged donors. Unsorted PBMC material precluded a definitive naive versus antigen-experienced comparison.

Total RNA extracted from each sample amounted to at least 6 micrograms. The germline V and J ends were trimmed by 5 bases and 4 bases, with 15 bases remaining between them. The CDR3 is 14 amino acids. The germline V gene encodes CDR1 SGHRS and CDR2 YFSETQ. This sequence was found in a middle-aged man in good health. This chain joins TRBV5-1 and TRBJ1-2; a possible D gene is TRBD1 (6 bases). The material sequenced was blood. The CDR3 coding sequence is TGCGCCAGCAGACCCGACGGGACAAGCTATGGCTACACCTTC. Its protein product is CASRPDGTSYGYTF.